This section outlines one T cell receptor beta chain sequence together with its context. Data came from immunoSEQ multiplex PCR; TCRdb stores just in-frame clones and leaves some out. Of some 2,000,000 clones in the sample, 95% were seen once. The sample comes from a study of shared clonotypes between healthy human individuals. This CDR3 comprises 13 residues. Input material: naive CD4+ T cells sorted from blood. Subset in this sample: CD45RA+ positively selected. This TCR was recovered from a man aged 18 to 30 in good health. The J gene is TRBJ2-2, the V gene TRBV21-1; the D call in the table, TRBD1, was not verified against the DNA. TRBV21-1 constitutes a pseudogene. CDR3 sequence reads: CASSRQGSGELFF. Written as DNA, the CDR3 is TGTGCCAGCAGCAGACAGGGGTCCGGGGAGCTGTTTTTT.